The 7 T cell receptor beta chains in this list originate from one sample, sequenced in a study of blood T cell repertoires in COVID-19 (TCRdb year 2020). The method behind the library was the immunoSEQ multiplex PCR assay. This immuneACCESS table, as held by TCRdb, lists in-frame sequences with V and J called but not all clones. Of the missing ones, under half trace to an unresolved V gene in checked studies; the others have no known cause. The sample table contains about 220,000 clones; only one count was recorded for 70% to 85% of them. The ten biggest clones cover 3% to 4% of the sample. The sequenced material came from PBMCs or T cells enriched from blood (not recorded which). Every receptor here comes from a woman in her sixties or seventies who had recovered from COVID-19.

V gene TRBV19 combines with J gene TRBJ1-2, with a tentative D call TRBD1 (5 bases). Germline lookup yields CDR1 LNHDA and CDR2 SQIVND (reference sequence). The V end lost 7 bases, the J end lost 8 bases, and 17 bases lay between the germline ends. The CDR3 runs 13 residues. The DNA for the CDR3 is TGTGCCAGTACCACGGGGGAGCGCCGGGGCTACACCTTC. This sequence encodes CASTTGERRGYTF. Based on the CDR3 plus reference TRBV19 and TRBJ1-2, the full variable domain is DGGITQSPKYLFRKEGQNVTLSCEQNLNHDAMYWYRQDPGQGLRLIYYSQIVNDFQKGDIAEGYSVSREKKESFPLTVTSAQKNPTAFYLCASTTGERRGYTFGSGTRLTVV.

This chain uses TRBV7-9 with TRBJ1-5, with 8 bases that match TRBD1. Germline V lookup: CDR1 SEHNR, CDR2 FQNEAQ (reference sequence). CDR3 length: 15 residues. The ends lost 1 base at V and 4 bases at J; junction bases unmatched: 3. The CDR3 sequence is CASSLDGQGNQPQHF. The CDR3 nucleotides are TGTGCCAGCAGCTTAGACGGACAGGGTAATCAGCCCCAGCATTTT.

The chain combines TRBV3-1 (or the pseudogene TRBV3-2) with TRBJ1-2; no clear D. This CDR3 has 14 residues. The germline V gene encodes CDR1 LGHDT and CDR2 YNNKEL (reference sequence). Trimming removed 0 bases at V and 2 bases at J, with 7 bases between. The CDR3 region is CASSQDPPNYGYTF. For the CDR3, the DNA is TGTGCCAGCAGCCAAGATCCCCCGAACTATGGCTACACCTTC.

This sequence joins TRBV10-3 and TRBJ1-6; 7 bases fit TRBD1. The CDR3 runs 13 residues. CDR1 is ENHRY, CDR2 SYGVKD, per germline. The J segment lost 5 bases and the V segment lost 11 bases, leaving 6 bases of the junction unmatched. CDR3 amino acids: CASGGTDNSPLHF. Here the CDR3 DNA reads TGTGCCTCAGGGGGGACAGATAATTCACCCCTCCACTTT.

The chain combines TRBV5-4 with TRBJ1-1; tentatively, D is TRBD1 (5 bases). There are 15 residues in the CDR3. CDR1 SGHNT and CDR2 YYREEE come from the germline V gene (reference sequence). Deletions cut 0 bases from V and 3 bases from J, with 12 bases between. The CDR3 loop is CASSLAGRVDTEAFF. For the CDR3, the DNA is TGTGCCAGCAGCTTGGCCGGCAGGGTGGACACTGAAGCTTTCTTT.

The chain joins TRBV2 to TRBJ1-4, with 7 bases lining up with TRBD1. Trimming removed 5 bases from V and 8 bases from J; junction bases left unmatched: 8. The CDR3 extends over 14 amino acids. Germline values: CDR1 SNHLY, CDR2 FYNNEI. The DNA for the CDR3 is TGTGCCAGCAGTCGGACAGGATCTCCCGAAAAACTGTTTTTT. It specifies CASSRTGSPEKLFF.

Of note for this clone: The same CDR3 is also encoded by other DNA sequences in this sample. The CDR3 bases are TGCGCCAGCAGCCAAGATACTAGCAGAGAGACCCAGTACTTC. It is translated as CASSQDTSRETQYF. The V call is TRBV4-3, the J call TRBJ2-5, with D perhaps TRBD2 (6 bases). Germline values: CDR1 LGHNA, CDR2 YSLEER. The CDR3 runs to 14 residues. The germline V and J ends were trimmed by 0 bases and 4 bases, with 9 bases remaining between them.